This T cell receptor (beta chain) was obtained from a study of T cell repertoires in aging, cancer and after chemotherapy. This clonotype showed up just a few times. Rearranged V-D-J TRB sequences were amplified with a mixed TRB-A/B primer pool. TCRdb analysed the multiplex PCR reads with MiXCR anew, one entry per CDR3 protein. Counted here are about 4,500 distinct CDR3 sequences, roughly a quarter occurring once; the ten biggest clones make up roughly 44%. The template was genomic DNA from peripheral blood, not RNA. This clonotype originated in a human donor with a blood cancer. The sequenced sample was blood.

The CDR3 region has the DNA TGTGCCAGTAGTATAGATTCAGGAGGGTATCAGCCCCAGCATTTT. This translates into CASSIDSGGYQPQHF. The chain joins TRBV19 to TRBJ1-5; D not resolved. V was shortened by 0 bases and J by 5 bases, with 11 bases between the two germline ends. The CDR3 consists of 15 residues. The germline V gene encodes CDR1 LNHDA and CDR2 SQIVND (reference sequence).